The 7 T cell receptor beta chains listed next were all sequenced from one sample in a study of siplizumab effects on memory and regulatory T cells. Generated by immunoSEQ multiplex PCR, the TCRdb table keeps only in-frame clones and is missing some. The repertoire includes fewer than 120,000 clones, 80% to 95% of them detected once, and about 1.5% sits in the top ten. Sequencing used CD4+ T cells sorted from blood. These receptor sequences come from a human donor in good health.

The rearrangement joins TRBV2 to TRBJ1-5; D may be TRBD1 (6 bases). Trimming took off 7 bases at V and 0 bases at J, with 13 bases between the two ends. This CDR3 contains 15 residues. Per the germline V gene, CDR1 is SNHLY and CDR2 is FYNNEI. The CDR3 DNA follows: TGTGCCAGCACGGCAGAAGGGGGTAGCAATCAGCCCCAGCATTTT. This translates into CASTAEGGSNQPQHF.

The V and J genes are TRBV5-1 and TRBJ2-3; D gene uncertain. The germline V gene encodes CDR1 SGHRS and CDR2 YFSETQ. The CDR3 length is 14 residues. V was clipped by 0 bases and J by 3 bases, with 8 bases between them. The CDR3 sequence is CASSLGERTDTQYF. The CDR3 region has the DNA TGCGCCAGCAGCTTGGGCGAAAGGACAGATACGCAGTATTTT. Based on the CDR3 plus reference TRBV5-1 and TRBJ2-3, the full variable domain is KAGVTQTPRYLIKTRGQQVTLSCSPISGHRSVSWYQQTPGQGLQFLFEYFSETQRNKGNFPGRFSGRQFSNSRSEMNVSTLELGDSALYLCASSLGERTDTQYFGPGTRLTVL.

The genes are TRBV7-2 and TRBJ1-2; D call uncertain. Germline lookup yields CDR1 SGHTA and CDR2 FQGNSA. Trimming stripped 4 bases from V and 4 bases from J, with 7 bases between. The CDR3 runs to 12 residues. The CDR3 DNA reads as TGTGCCAGCAGCTCCGACACCTATGGCTACACCTTC. It yields the protein CASSSDTYGYTF.

This chain uses TRBV19 with TRBJ1-2; D call uncertain. V dropped 7 bases and J dropped 8 bases, with 11 bases sitting between them. The CDR3 consists of 11 residues. The V gene's germline CDR1 is LNHDA and CDR2 SQIVND (reference sequence). The chain's CDR3 is CASTTFGGYTF. The CDR3 nucleotides read TGTGCCAGTACCACCTTCGGAGGCTACACCTTC.

The genes are TRBV29-1 and TRBJ2-5; D is undetermined. The ends were cut back, 6 bases at V and 5 bases at J, with 10 bases in the middle. The CDR3 consists of 11 residues. CDR1 is SQVTM, CDR2 ANQGSEA, per germline. Here the CDR3 reads CSVTRAETQYF. DNA of the CDR3: TGCAGCGTGACACGGGCGGAGACCCAGTACTTC.

Details on this clone: Other nucleotide sequences from this sample produce the same CDR3. The V call is TRBV27, the J call TRBJ2-3; the D is unclear. This CDR3 comprises 12 residues. Trimming pared 5 bases from V and 2 bases from J, leaving 5 bases between. CDR1 and CDR2 from the germline V gene are MNHEY and SMNVEV (reference sequence). CDR3 nucleotide sequence: TGTGCCAGCAGTCCATCCACAGATACGCAGTATTTT. Its translation: CASSPSTDTQYF.

The chain combines TRBV4-2 with TRBJ1-2; TRBD1 matches at 9 bases. V dropped 3 bases and J dropped 4; count of bases not matched to a gene: 3. CDR3 length: 14 amino acids. Germline CDR1 reads LGHNA; CDR2 reads YNFKEQ. The CDR3 loop reads CASSQGTGSYGYTF. The CDR3 DNA reads as TGTGCCAGCAGCCAGGGGACAGGGAGCTATGGCTACACCTTC.